A few counts support the clone carrying this T cell receptor beta chain. The antigen remains unidentified. TCRdb used MiXCR to reprocess the 5' RACE reads, holding one entry per CDR3 protein. The sample lists 100,000 or so distinct CDR3 sequences; roughly 9% were seen once. Per the germline V gene, CDR1 is SGHTA and CDR2 is FQGNSA. The CDR3 totals 16 residues. With V trimmed by 5 bases and J by 3 bases, 11 bases remained unmatched. The data are from a study of CD8 T cells in ankylosing spondylitis. Study-level results: Reported data indicate significant enrichment of disease-linked clones within matched ankylosing spondylitis synovial fluid. A TCR beta motif of under 10 highly homologous variants seemed to mark ankylosing spondylitis blood.

The sequence was collected from a male donor with ankylosing spondylitis. J is TRBJ2-7 and V is TRBV7-2; 9 nucleotides align to TRBD2. The material sequenced was blood, either unsorted or a sorted T cell fraction (not recorded which). CDR3 in DNA: TGTGCCAGCAGCCGGACACCCCCGACTAGCGGCTACGAGCAGTACTTC. Translation gives CASSRTPPTSGYEQYF.